This T cell receptor (beta chain) stems from a study of Ad26.COV2.S vaccination and SARS-CoV-2 variants. Clones were sequenced by immunoSEQ multiplex PCR, and TCRdb holds only the in-frame ones, with some missing. The table lists 400,000 to 500,000 clones, approximately 89% of them singletons, with 2.5% in the top ten. Treatment here: around 19 received Ad26.COV2.S at low or high dose, single or two shots; 5 received placebo; per-sample allocation not given. Samples came from day 63 after the first vaccine or placebo injection. An Ad26 vector expressing Wuhan-strain SARS-CoV-2 spike served as the vaccine. There are 14 residues in the CDR3. V was trimmed by 1 base and J by 0 bases, leaving 6 bases between them. Germline V gene lookup returns CDR1 SEHNR and CDR2 FQNEAQ (reference sequence). Findings and caveats of the study: Similar non-spike TCR breadth was observed in recipients of vaccine and of placebo. Vaccinated individuals (as opposed to placebo recipients) had higher spike-specific TCR breadth.

With respect to this clone: Its cognate antigen is unknown.

The starting material was peripheral blood, obtained in a trial of Ad26.COV2.S vaccine versus placebo. J is TRBJ1-1 and V is TRBV7-9; D gene uncertain. The source is a person aged 18-65 years who received the Ad26.COV2.S COVID-19 vaccine or a placebo. As DNA, the CDR3 is TGTGCCAGCAGCTTAGTGCTGGTGAACACTGAAGCTTTCTTT. Translating it yields CASSLVLVNTEAFF.